This T cell receptor beta chain was captured in a study of T cell changes during pregnancy in multiple sclerosis. Profiled with immunoSEQ multiplex PCR; TCRdb holds only in-frame clones, not every one. This table has roughly 93,000 clones, under 95% appearing once. The CDR3 has 15 residues. V lost 3 bases, J lost 0 bases, and 9 bases lay in between. The germline V gene has CDR1 SGHTA and CDR2 FQGNSA. The sequence was obtained from a female donor in good health, enrolled as a control in a pregnancy study. The sample here was peripheral blood, taken in the first trimester of pregnancy. The rearrangement links TRBV7-2 to TRBJ1-5, with a possible D match to TRBD1 (6 bases). The CDR3 DNA reads TGTGCCAGCAGCTTGAGGGGACATAGCAATCAGCCCCAGCATTTT. This gives the protein CASSLRGHSNQPQHF.